This is a list of T cell receptor beta chains from one sample in a study of cytomegalovirus exposure and HLA in healthy donors. Using immunoSEQ multiplex PCR, the repertoire was profiled, and TCRdb retains in-frame clones only, with some absent. The sample gives approximately 190,000 clones, approximately 79% of which show up once; roughly 6.7% is in the top ten. Sequencing was carried out using PBMCs. These receptors were obtained from a man aged 35-49 years in good health and CMV-seropositive. Each CDR3 is given with its conserved first and last residue. Each record gives: J gene, V gene, clone size, D gene, CDR3 DNA, CDR3 protein. D genes are given only for firm matches. The listing skips clone size in some rows; elsewhere it reads once, few, many or a size class.

TRBJ2-1 TRBV7-9 few TRBD2 TGTGCCAGCAGCTTCGGACTAGCGGGGAACAATGAGCAGTTCTTC CASSFGLAGNNEQFF
TRBJ2-7 TRBV5-6 - - TGTGCCAGCAGCTTGGGACGTCTAGCCTACGAGCAGTACTTC CASSLGRLAYEQYF
TRBJ1-1 TRBV6-5 - - TGTGCCAGCAGTTACTTACTAACCGATCGCGTGAGTGAAGCTTTCTTT CASSYLLTDRVSEAFF
TRBJ2-1 TRBV4-3 - TRBD1 TGCGCCAGCAGCCAAGCTGGACAGGGGTTGAATGAGCAGTTCTTC CASSQAGQGLNEQFF
TRBJ2-7 TRBV7-3 - TRBD2 TGTGCCAGCAGCCGGGGGGGGACCTACGAGCAGTACTTC CASSRGGTYEQYF
TRBJ2-7 TRBV19 once TRBD1 TGTGCCAGTAGTTTTAGGACAGGGGGCGAGCAGTACTTC CASSFRTGGEQYF
TRBJ1-2 TRBV5-4 - TRBD1 TGTGCCAGCAGCTCACAGGGGGTCTATGGCTACACCTTC CASSSQGVYGYTF
TRBJ2-7 TRBV9 - - TGTGCCAGCAGCGCCACAGGTTCACCCAACGAGCAGTACTTC CASSATGSPNEQYF
TRBJ2-3 TRBV11-1 - - TGTGCCAGCAGTCAAGGGGCGGATACGCAGTATTTT CASSQGADTQYF
TRBJ1-3 TRBV7-9 - TRBD1 TGTGCCAGTCAGTACGAGACAGGGGACACCATATATTTT CASQYETGDTIYF
TRBJ2-7 TRBV5-1 - TRBD2 TGCGCCAGCAGCTTGGTTAGCGGGGGTACCTACGAGCAGTACTTC CASSLVSGGTYEQYF
TRBJ2-5 TRBV12-5 - - TGTGCTAGTGGTTTGGGACAGGTTACCCAAGAGACCCAGTACTTC CASGLGQVTQETQYF
TRBJ1-1 TRBV7-9 - TRBD1 TGTGCCAGCAGCTTACTCCCTCTTCTCGACAGGGTATACACTGAAGCTTTCTTT CASSLLPLLDRVYTEAFF
TRBJ1-5 TRBV6-1 - - TGTGCCAGCAGGGTCGGGATCTCCAATCAGCCCCAGCATTTT CASRVGISNQPQHF
TRBJ2-2 TRBV27 - - TGTGCCAGCAGCCCCGGGTTTTACACCGGGGAGCTGTTTTTT CASSPGFYTGELFF
TRBJ2-7 TRBV6-6 - - TGTGCCAGCAGACCCGGGGGTGTTGGCTACGAGCAGTACTTC CASRPGGVGYEQYF
TRBJ2-7 TRBV27 - - TGTGCCACCAGACTAGTTGGGAGCTACGAGCAGTACTTC CATRLVGSYEQYF
TRBJ2-5 TRBV18 - TRBD1 TGTGCCAGCTCACCGGGACAGGGGTTGGAGACCCAGTACTTC CASSPGQGLETQYF
TRBJ2-5 TRBV19 - - TGTGCCAGTAGTATAATAGGGGGTGAGACCCAGTACTTC CASSIIGGETQYF
TRBJ2-7 TRBV19 few TRBD1 TGTGCCAGCTGGGGGACAGGGGGCGAGCAGTACTTC CASWGTGGEQYF
TRBJ2-1 TRBV19 - TRBD2 TGTGCCAGTAGTATTCGCGGGGGGCCCTACAATGAGCAGTTCTTC CASSIRGGPYNEQFF
TRBJ1-1 TRBV5-1 once - TGCGCCAGCAGCCCTGTCGGACAGATGAACACTGAAGCTTTCTTT CASSPVGQMNTEAFF
TRBJ2-2 TRBV28 - - TGTGCCACTTCGGGACAGAACACCGGGGAGCTGTTTTTT CATSGQNTGELFF
TRBJ2-2 TRBV19 - TRBD2 TGTGCCAGTAGCGGGTTGCGGGGGGGCACCGGGGAGCTGTTTTTT CASSGLRGGTGELFF
TRBJ1-1 TRBV5-8 - TRBD1 TGTGCCAGCAGCGCGGACAGGGGGAGGGCTGAAGCTTTCTTT CASSADRGRAEAFF
TRBJ2-3 TRBV5-1 - - TGCGCCAGCAGCGAAATCGGCTACCGAGGAGATACGCAGTATTTT CASSEIGYRGDTQYF
TRBJ1-5 TRBV19 - - TGTGCCAGTAGTATTTTCAGGGGCATCAATCAGCCCCAGCATTTT CASSIFRGINQPQHF
TRBJ1-2 TRBV7-9 - TRBD1 TGTGCCAGCAGCTCTCTGGAGGGGGCGAGGGGTGGCTACACCTTC CASSSLEGARGGYTF
TRBJ2-7 TRBV13 few TRBD2 TGTGCCAGCAGCGCTAGCGGGGGTCCCTACGAGCAGTACTTC CASSASGGPYEQYF
TRBJ2-3 TRBV7-3 - - TGTGCCAGCAGCTTAGGGACCGGGACAAACACAGATACGCAGTATTTT CASSLGTGTNTDTQYF
TRBJ2-7 TRBV7-2 - - TGTGCCAGCAGCCAGGACAGCTCCTACGAGCAGTACTTC CASSQDSSYEQYF
TRBJ2-2 TRBV28 - TRBD2 TGTGCCAGCGAGAAAATATGGGGAGGGCAGACCGGGGAGCTGTTTTTT CASEKIWGGQTGELFF
TRBJ2-7 TRBV6-5 - TRBD2 TGTGCCAGCAGTTACTCGGGGGGGATAGCCTACGAGCAGTACTTC CASSYSGGIAYEQYF
TRBJ2-7 TRBV13 - - TGTGCCAGCAGCTTAACAGGACCCTACGAGCAGTACTTC CASSLTGPYEQYF
TRBJ2-7 TRBV27 - - TGTGCCAGCAGTCTTCAACCCCCCATACGACCGCGACTAGACGAGCAGTACTTC CASSLQPPIRPRLDEQYF
TRBJ1-5 TRBV19 - TRBD1 TGTGCCAGTAGTATCGGAGGGGGCGGTAATCAGCCCCAGCATTTT CASSIGGGGNQPQHF
TRBJ2-7 TRBV5-1 - - TGCGCCAGCAGCTTGGGGCCAGGGCTCTACGAGCAGTACTTC CASSLGPGLYEQYF
TRBJ2-3 TRBV9 - - TGTGCCAGCAGCGTAGGCGGGGGCTCCGTGGCAGATACGCAGTATTTT CASSVGGGSVADTQYF
TRBJ2-7 TRBV7-2 - - TGTGCCAGCAGCTTAAGATGGGGGCTAACCTCCTACGAGCAGTACTTC CASSLRWGLTSYEQYF
TRBJ1-4 TRBV29-1 - TRBD1 TGCAGCGCCTTACCGGGACAGGGGGATGAAAAACTGTTTTTT CSALPGQGDEKLFF
TRBJ1-1 TRBV19 once TRBD1 TGTGCCAGTACCCCGACAGGGAGGATTACTGAAGCTTTCTTT CASTPTGRITEAFF
TRBJ2-7 TRBV11-2 - TRBD2 TGTGCCAGCAGCGAAAGGGACGGGGGGTACGAGCAGTACTTC CASSERDGGYEQYF
TRBJ2-4 TRBV19 - - TGTGCCAGTAGTATATTTCGGGGGGCGGCCAAAAACATTCAGTACTTC CASSIFRGAAKNIQYF
TRBJ2-7 TRBV11-2 - TRBD2 TGTGCCAGCCATGGGGGGGGCTACGAGCAGTACTTC CASHGGGYEQYF
TRBJ2-7 TRBV6-5 - - TGTGCCAGCAGTTACTCTGAGGTCTACGAGCAGTACTTC CASSYSEVYEQYF
TRBJ2-5 TRBV7-3 - - TGTGCCAGCAGCTTAATTACAGGGCCGGGCCAGACCCAGTACTTC CASSLITGPGQTQYF
TRBJ1-5 TRBV30 - TRBD1 TGTGCCTGGAGTCCCCGGACAGGTTTGAGCAATCAGCCCCAGCATTTT CAWSPRTGLSNQPQHF
TRBJ2-3 TRBV29-1 - - TGCAGCGTTGTCGGGGACACAGATACGCAGTATTTT CSVVGDTDTQYF
TRBJ1-1 TRBV7-6 - - TGTGCCAGCAGTCGCCATTGGGCCATGAACACTGAAGCTTTCTTT CASSRHWAMNTEAFF
TRBJ1-2 TRBV28 - TRBD1 TGTGCCATCACGGCTGGGACAGGGGGCTATGGCTACACCTTC CAITAGTGGYGYTF
TRBJ1-5 TRBV10-3 - TRBD1 TGTGCCATCAGCTCCGCCGACAGGGGTCAGCCCCAGCATTTT CAISSADRGQPQHF
TRBJ2-7 TRBV5-4 - TRBD2 TGTGCCAGCAGCTTAGGGAGGGCTAGCTCCTACGAGCAGTACTTC CASSLGRASSYEQYF
TRBJ2-2 TRBV21-1 - - TGTGCCAGCAGCGACAAGCGGGGGCTCAACACCGGGGAGCTGTTTTTT CASSDKRGLNTGELFF
TRBJ1-2 TRBV9 - - TGTGCCAGCAACAGAGACTTTACAGGAGGCTACACCTTC CASNRDFTGGYTF
TRBJ1-3 TRBV4-3 - - TGCGCCAGCAGCCAAGATACAGGCTCTGGAAACACCATATATTTT CASSQDTGSGNTIYF
TRBJ1-2 TRBV11-2 - TRBD1 TGTGCCAGCAGCTCGGGACAGCTCTATGGCTACACCTTC CASSSGQLYGYTF
TRBJ1-1 TRBV27 - - TGTGCCAGCAGTTTAAATGGGGGGATGGGTGCTTTCTTT CASSLNGGMGAFF
TRBJ2-1 TRBV28 - - TGTGCCAGCAGCTGGAGCTCCAGCTCCTACAATGAGCAGTTCTTC CASSWSSSSYNEQFF
TRBJ1-5 TRBV28 - TRBD1 TGTGCCAGCAGCCTAGACAGGGGGCGAGGGAATCAGCCCCAGCATTTT CASSLDRGRGNQPQHF
TRBJ2-7 TRBV5-1 - - TGCGCCAGCAGCCCAGGGTCGCCTTCCTACGAGCAGTACTTC CASSPGSPSYEQYF